The 13 T cell receptor beta chains in this list originate from one sample, sequenced in a study of CD8+ T cells in alopecia areata. The sequencing template was cDNA reverse transcribed from extracted RNA. Repertoires were generated with immunoSEQ multiplex PCR, while TCRdb's copy carries only in-frame clones and drops some. The table has about 190,000 clones, roughly three fifths seen once. Treatment described: oral pan-JAK inhibitor, 5-10 mg twice daily. The sequences come from CD4+ T cells sorted from blood, collected around week 50, from a patient treated with tofacitinib. The receptor source for this set is a human donor with alopecia areata.

This clone has only a few counts. The chain couples TRBV19 to TRBJ1-2, with D perhaps TRBD1 (6 bases). The ends were cut back, 6 bases at V and 8 bases at J, with 13 bases in the middle. CDR1 and CDR2 (germline): LNHDA, SQIVND (reference sequence). The CDR3 extends over 12 amino acids. CDR3 region: CASSPQGRGYTF. In DNA form, the CDR3 reads TGTGCCAGTAGCCCACAGGGCCGGGGCTACACCTTC.

This clone has just a few counts. This sequence joins TRBV2 and TRBJ1-4; D call uncertain. The CDR3 totals 13 residues. V lost 3 bases and J 10 bases, leaving 12 bases between the germline ends. Germline CDR1 and CDR2: SNHLY and FYNNEI. The chain's CDR3 is CASSESGSRKLFF. CDR3 in DNA: TGTGCCAGCAGTGAGTCAGGATCCCGAAAACTGTTTTTT.

This sequence joins TRBV29-1 and TRBJ1-1; 7 bases fit TRBD1. V shed 8 bases and J 7 bases; nucleotides not matched to a gene: 4. The CDR3 loop spans 10 amino acids. Germline V gives CDR1 SQVTM, CDR2 ANQGSEA. The CDR3 sequence: CSYTGVEAFF. The CDR3 coding sequence is TGCAGCTATACAGGGGTTGAAGCTTTCTTT.

The genes are TRBV30 and TRBJ2-3; D remains unclear. The CDR3 covers 12 residues. From germline, CDR1 is GTSNPN and CDR2 SVGIG (reference sequence). Trimming left V 3 bases short and J 3 bases short, with 7 bases between. This CDR3 reads CAWRGRTDTQYF. CDR3 bases: TGTGCCTGGAGAGGCCGAACAGATACGCAGTATTTT.

This clone was picked up a small number of times. This chain joins TRBV29-1 and TRBJ2-7, with D unresolved. CDR1 and CDR2 from the germline V gene are SQVTM and ANQGSEA. V was trimmed by 4 bases and J by 6 bases, leaving 16 bases between them. This CDR3 contains 13 residues. In DNA, the CDR3 is TGCAGCGTTGTCGACCTCCTACAGTCCGAGCAGTACTTC. Its protein is CSVVDLLQSEQYF.

As DNA, the CDR3 is TGTGCCAGCAGCTTAGGCGAAGGGAACACTGAAGCTTTCTTT. Residues: CASSLGEGNTEAFF. The chain combines TRBV7-2 with TRBJ1-1; D is undetermined. Germline CDR1 reads SGHTA; CDR2 reads FQGNSA. The CDR3 runs 14 residues. V was clipped by 1 base and J by 1 base, with 7 bases between them.

This clone appeared a few times. This rearrangement joins TRBV25-1 to TRBJ2-6; possibly TRBD2 for D (5 bases). V was shortened by 3 bases and J by 1 base, with 13 bases between the two germline ends. The CDR3 consists of 17 residues. The germline V gene encodes CDR1 MGHDK and CDR2 SYGVNS. Written as DNA, the CDR3 is TGTGCCAGCAGTGAGTTTGCGGGCCAGTCTGGGGCCAACGTCCTGACTTTC. Protein product: CASSEFAGQSGANVLTF. The full variable domain, its missing parts supplied by reference TRBV25-1 and TRBJ2-6, is EADIYQTPRYLVIGTGKKITLECSQTMGHDKMYWYQQDPGMELHLIHYSYGVNSTEKGDLSSESTVSRIRTEHFPLTLESARPSHTSQYLCASSEFAGQSGANVLTFGAGSRLTVL.

The chain recombines TRBV29-1 with TRBJ2-7; D is unresolved. Per the germline V gene, CDR1 is SQVTM and CDR2 is ANQGSEA. V lost 5 bases, J lost 0 bases, and 5 bases lay in between. The CDR3 consists of 11 residues. CDR3 sequence reads: CSVLHSYEQYF. The CDR3 DNA reads TGCAGCGTTCTTCACTCCTACGAGCAGTACTTC.

The chain joins TRBV11-2 to TRBJ2-3; unclear D gene. The germline V and J ends were trimmed by 5 bases and 6 bases, with 9 bases remaining between them. The CDR3 sequence is 12 residues long. Germline values: CDR1 SGHAT, CDR2 FQNNGV. The CDR3 spells CASSPAGDTQYF. CDR3 coding DNA: TGTGCCAGCAGCCCCGCTGGGGATACGCAGTATTTT.

This clone was counted at least ten times. The chain links TRBV2 to TRBJ1-2, with unresolved D. The V and J ends lost 0 bases and 11 bases respectively, with 16 bases between them. This CDR3 has 14 amino acids. Germline values: CDR1 SNHLY, CDR2 FYNNEI. The CDR3 DNA reads TGTGCCAGCAGTGAAGCGCCTGGGTCTACTCGATACACCTTC. Its protein product is CASSEAPGSTRYTF. Based on the CDR3 plus reference TRBV2 and TRBJ1-2, the full variable domain is EPEVTQTPSHQVTQMGQEVILRCVPISNHLYFYWYRQILGQKVEFLVSFYNNEISEKSEIFDDQFSVERPDGSNFTLKIRSTKLEDSAMYFCASSEAPGSTRYTFGSGTRLTVV.

The V and J genes are TRBV5-1 and TRBJ2-1; D remains unclear. Germline V lookup: CDR1 SGHRS, CDR2 YFSETQ. There are 13 residues in the CDR3. Trimming took 4 bases from V and 9 from J, leaving 14 bases between them. The CDR3 nucleotides are TGCGCCAGCAGCCCAAATCAGGTCGGTGAGCAGTTCTTC. Translation gives CASSPNQVGEQFF.

This clone was counted a few times. The gene calls are TRBV7-2 and TRBJ2-3; D call uncertain. Germline V gene lookup returns CDR1 SGHTA and CDR2 FQGNSA. The CDR3 contains 15 residues. The V end was cut by 1 base, the J end by 0 bases, with 8 bases between. The CDR3 DNA reads as TGTGCCAGCAGCTTAGACGGCCGGAGCACAGATACGCAGTATTTT. Translated, it gives CASSLDGRSTDTQYF. The variable domain in full, with the rest retrieved from reference TRBV7-2 and TRBJ2-3, is GAGVSQSPSNKVTEKGKDVELRCDPISGHTALYWYRQSLGQGLEFLIYFQGNSAPDKSGLPSDRFSAERTGGSVSTLTIQRTQQEDSAVYLCASSLDGRSTDTQYFGPGTRLTVL.

The chain has TRBV6-1 and TRBJ2-6, with D unresolved. Trimming stripped 8 bases from V and 0 bases from J, with 5 bases between. Germline loops: CDR1 MNHNS, CDR2 SASEGT. The CDR3 is made up of 13 amino acids. The CDR3: CASSGSGANVLTF. The CDR3 coding sequence is TGTGCCAGCTCGGGCTCTGGGGCCAACGTCCTGACTTTC.